Shown below are 21 T cell receptor beta chains from a single sample sequenced in a study of OX40 agonist ivuxolimab in advanced cancers. Profiling relied on immunoSEQ multiplex PCR, and the TCRdb table lists in-frame clones only, not all of them. The repertoire has approximately 77,000 clones, about 89% of them found once; the top ten carry 1.5% to 2%. The source material was CD4+ or CD8+ T cells sorted from blood, sampled in a trial of the OX40 agonist ivuxolimab. These receptors were collected from an adult with an advanced solid tumor such as melanoma, head and neck, liver or kidney cancer.

This CDR3 reads CASSMRGNEQYF. As DNA, the CDR3 is TGTGCCAGTAGTATGAGGGGGAACGAGCAGTACTTC. The J gene is TRBJ2-7, the V gene TRBV19, with a possible D match to TRBD1 (6 bases). With 3 bases removed from V and 5 bases from J, the gap between germline ends came to 8 bases. The CDR3 has 12 residues. CDR1 is LNHDA, CDR2 SQIVND, per germline (reference sequence).

This chain joins TRBV6-8 and TRBJ2-7; TRBD2 might be the D (6 bases). Between the trimmed V and J ends, which lost 7 bases and 4 bases, there was a span of 11 bases. Germline V gene data show CDR1 as MNHGY and CDR2 as SAAAGT. This CDR3 comprises 12 residues. The CDR3 nucleotides read TGTGCCAGCATTGGGGGACTTTACGAGCAGTACTTC. Amino acid sequence: CASIGGLYEQYF.

The CDR3 DNA reads TGTGCCAGTAGTATTTCAACCAGGCCCCAAGGAGAGCAGTACTTC. This gives the protein CASSISTRPQGEQYF. The chain recombines TRBV19 with TRBJ2-7; no definite D call. The CDR3 sequence is 15 residues long. Germline V gene sequence: CDR1 LNHDA, CDR2 SQIVND (reference sequence). V was cut by 3 bases and J by 7 bases, with 19 bases left in between.

This clone appeared a single time. The chain carries TRBV28 and TRBJ2-2; 8 nucleotides match TRBD1. Germline assignment: CDR1 MDHEN and CDR2 SYDVKM. V gave up 6 bases and J gave up 5 bases; unmatched junction bases: 11. CDR3 size: 16 residues. In nucleotides, the CDR3 is TGTGCCAGCAGGGCCTCGGACAGGGCATTTACCGGGGAGCTGTTTTTT. It codes for CASRASDRAFTGELFF. The full variable domain, rest sourced from reference TRBV28 and TRBJ2-2, is DVKVTQSSRYLVKRTGEKVFLECVQDMDHENMFWYRQDPGLGLRLIYFSYDVKMKEKGDIPEGYSVSREKKERFSLILESASTNQTSMYLCASRASDRAFTGELFFGEGSRLTVL.

V is TRBV10-3 and J is TRBJ2-1, with TRBD1 matching over 9 bases. CDR3 length: 15 amino acids. Unmatched junction bases numbered 9, after V lost 7 bases and J lost 5 bases. CDR1 and CDR2 (germline): ENHRY, SYGVKD. CDR3 amino acids: CAIKSRGQGNNEQFF. Here the CDR3 DNA reads TGTGCCATCAAATCAAGGGGACAGGGTAACAATGAGCAGTTCTTC.

The chain links TRBV7-8 to TRBJ2-3; D remains unclear. Per germline, CDR1 SGHVS and CDR2 FQNEAQ. V lost 2 bases, J lost 5 bases, and 11 bases lay in between. The CDR3 is 14 amino acids. The CDR3 here is CASSLRLDLDTQYF. CDR3 nucleotides: TGTGCCAGCAGCTTAAGGCTAGACCTAGATACGCAGTATTTT. Full variable domain (missing parts from reference TRBV7-8 and TRBJ2-3): GAGVSQSPRYKVAKRGQDVALRCDPISGHVSLFWYQQALGQGPEFLTYFQNEAQLDKSGLPSDRFFAERPEGSVSTLKIQRTQQEDSAVYLCASSLRLDLDTQYFGPGTRLTVL.

This chain joins TRBV28 and TRBJ2-7; D is undetermined. CDR3 length: 14 amino acids. Looked up from germline, CDR1 is MDHEN and CDR2 is SYDVKM. Trimming left V 1 base short and J 1 base short, with 8 bases between. The CDR3 DNA reads TGTGCCAGCAGTTTATTTCCCGTATCCTACGAGCAGTACTTC. It codes for CASSLFPVSYEQYF.

The V gene is TRBV11-3, the J gene TRBJ2-5; TRBD1 matches at 9 bases. The CDR3 runs to 19 residues. Germline loops: CDR1 SGHNT, CDR2 YENEEA. The J segment lost 3 bases and the V segment lost 0 bases, leaving 14 bases of the junction unmatched. CDR3 sequence (DNA): TGTGCCAGCAGCTTAGATCCCGGAGCAGGACAGGGGACTAAAGAGACCCAGTACTTC. Residues: CASSLDPGAGQGTKETQYF.

The chain has TRBV7-9 and TRBJ2-3; 9 nucleotides line up with TRBD2. The J segment lost 2 bases and the V segment lost 11 bases, leaving 8 bases of the junction unmatched. The CDR3 runs 14 residues. The germline V gene has CDR1 SEHNR and CDR2 FQNEAQ (reference sequence). The CDR3, as DNA: TGTGCCGTCGGGGCGGGAGGGACCACAGATACGCAGTATTTT. This encodes CAVGAGGTTDTQYF.

V and J are TRBV30 and TRBJ2-7; the D gene could be TRBD1 or TRBD2 (5 bases each). Trimming left V 4 bases short and J 6 bases short, with 19 bases between. CDR1 is GTSNPN and CDR2 is SVGIG in the germline V gene (reference sequence). This CDR3 contains 14 residues. The CDR3 DNA reads TGTGCCTGGATCCCTTTGGGGGTTCCCTCCGAGCAGTACTTC. Its translation is CAWIPLGVPSEQYF.

This sequence joins TRBV5-4 and TRBJ1-3; D gene uncertain. There are 16 residues in the CDR3. V lost 0 bases to trimming and J lost 0 bases, with 10 bases between them. From germline, CDR1 is SGHNT and CDR2 YYREEE (reference sequence). Here the CDR3 reads CASSLAGQSSGNTIYF. CDR3 nucleotides: TGTGCCAGCAGCTTGGCCGGTCAAAGCTCTGGAAACACCATATATTTT.

The rearrangement links TRBV14 to TRBJ2-7, with D uncertain. V lost 1 base and J 6 bases, leaving 16 bases between the germline ends. Germline CDR1 and CDR2: SGHDN and FVKESK. The CDR3 runs 15 residues. For the CDR3, the DNA is TGTGCCAGCAGCCAAGGTGTGAACTCCCCAGGCGAGCAGTACTTC. Translated: CASSQGVNSPGEQYF.

The rearrangement uses TRBV11-2 and TRBJ1-1; weak D call: TRBD1 (5 bases). The germline V gene encodes CDR1 SGHAT and CDR2 FQNNGV. Trimming took 5 bases from V and 5 from J, leaving 9 bases between them. This CDR3 comprises 12 residues. CDR3 DNA: TGTGCCAGCAGCGCAGGGTGGACTGAAGCTTTCTTT. Translating gives CASSAGWTEAFF.

The chain has TRBV6-1 and TRBJ2-7; 8 bases fit TRBD2. Trimming removed 7 bases from V and 3 bases from J; junction bases left unmatched: 8. The CDR3 spans 14 residues. Germline CDR1 MNHNS, CDR2 SASEGT. CDR3 sequence reads: CASKAGVDRYEQYF. CDR3 nucleotides: TGTGCCAGCAAAGCGGGAGTAGATCGCTACGAGCAGTACTTC.

V usage is TRBV6-5 and J usage is TRBJ2-5; maybe TRBD2 (6 bases). The DNA end is a closer match to TRBJ2-7, so the J assignment may be wrong. CDR3 length: 13 residues. Germline V CDR1 and CDR2: MNHEY, SVGAGI. This CDR3 is CASSYSRGGEQYF. DNA of the CDR3: TGTGCCAGCAGTTACTCGAGGGGAGGCGAGCAGTACTTC.

The J gene is TRBJ2-1, the V gene TRBV5-8; 10 nucleotides align to TRBD2. The junction had 6 bases not matched to a gene; V was cut back by 3 bases and J by 6 bases. Germline lookup yields CDR1 SGHTS and CDR2 YDEGEE. This CDR3 has 15 amino acids. In DNA form, the CDR3 reads TGTGCCAGCAGCTCTAGCGGGAGTATCGGCAATGAGCAGTTCTTC. This sequence encodes CASSSSGSIGNEQFF. Using reference TRBV5-8 and TRBJ2-1 for the parts outside the CDR3, the full variable domain is EAGVTQSPTHLIKTRGQQATLRCSPISGHTSVYWYQQALGLGLQFLLWYDEGEERNRGNFPPRFSGRQFPNYSSELNVNALELEDSALYLCASSSSGSIGNEQFFGPGTRLTVL.

The sample holds a few counts of this clone. This chain joins TRBV28 and TRBJ1-5; D perhaps matches TRBD1 (5 bases). Deletions cut 6 bases from V and 7 bases from J, with 10 bases between. CDR3 size: 12 residues. Germline values: CDR1 MDHEN, CDR2 SYDVKM. The chain's CDR3 is CASRLGGQPQHF. For the CDR3, the DNA is TGTGCCAGCAGACTGGGGGGACAGCCCCAGCATTTT.

This clone showed up just a few times. This chain uses TRBV30 with TRBJ1-1; 8 bases are a match to TRBD1. Germline V gene sequence: CDR1 GTSNPN, CDR2 SVGIG (reference sequence). The V and J ends lost 3 bases and 2 bases, in that order; junction bases with no gene match: 2. This CDR3 contains 13 residues. CDR3 protein: CAWRTGANTEAFF. CDR3 nucleotide sequence: TGTGCCTGGAGGACAGGGGCAAACACTGAAGCTTTCTTT.

V usage is TRBV5-1 and J usage is TRBJ2-6; no clear D. With 0 bases removed from V and 0 bases from J, the gap between germline ends came to 10 bases. The CDR3 extends over 17 amino acids. Germline CDR1 reads SGHRS; CDR2 reads YFSETQ. The CDR3 DNA reads as TGCGCCAGCAGCTTGGAGGTCGTTCCCTCTGGGGCCAACGTCCTGACTTTC. The encoded protein is CASSLEVVPSGANVLTF.

The chain joins TRBV4-3 to TRBJ1-3; D not certain. CDR1 and CDR2 from the germline V gene are LGHNA and YSLEER. The CDR3 is 16 residues long. V dropped 1 base and J dropped 0 bases, with 10 bases sitting between them. The CDR3 DNA sequence: TGCGCCAGCAGCCAAGGGTGGGTACTCTCTGGAAACACCATATATTTT. Protein: CASSQGWVLSGNTIYF.

V is TRBV7-9 and J is TRBJ2-2; 11 bases are shared with TRBD1. After removal of 2 bases from V and 4 bases from J, the junction contained 9 bases not matched to a gene. The CDR3 consists of 18 residues. Germline V gives CDR1 SEHNR, CDR2 FQNEAQ (reference sequence). The CDR3 sequence is CASSLSRTGGRSTGELFF. The DNA of the CDR3 is TGTGCCAGCAGCTTATCGAGGACAGGGGGCCGAAGCACCGGGGAGCTGTTTTTT.